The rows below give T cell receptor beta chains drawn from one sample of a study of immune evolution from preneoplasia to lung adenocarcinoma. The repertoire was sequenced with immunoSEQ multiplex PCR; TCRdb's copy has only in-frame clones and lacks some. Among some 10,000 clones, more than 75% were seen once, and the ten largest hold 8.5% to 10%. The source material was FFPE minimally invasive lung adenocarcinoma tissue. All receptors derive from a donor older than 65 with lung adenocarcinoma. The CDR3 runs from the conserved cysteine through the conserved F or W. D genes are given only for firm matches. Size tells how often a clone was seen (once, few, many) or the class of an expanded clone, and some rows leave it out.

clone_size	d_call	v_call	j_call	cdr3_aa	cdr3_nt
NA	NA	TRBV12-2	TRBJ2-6	CASRHGQVRGSGANVLTF	TGTGCAAGTCGCCACGGACAGGTTCGGGGCTCTGGGGCCAACGTCCTGACTTTC
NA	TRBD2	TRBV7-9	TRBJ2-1	CASSLDALAGGNEQFF	TGTGCCAGCAGCTTAGATGCCCTAGCGGGGGGGAATGAGCAGTTCTTC
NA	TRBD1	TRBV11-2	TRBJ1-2	CASSLALQGERGYTF	TGTGCCAGCAGCTTAGCGTTACAGGGGGAGCGTGGCTACACCTTC
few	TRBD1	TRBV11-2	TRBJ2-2	CASSFSPPGGTGELFF	TGTGCCAGCAGCTTCAGCCCCCCAGGGGGCACCGGGGAGCTGTTTTTT
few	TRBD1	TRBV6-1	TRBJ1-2	CASSERTGGGYTF	TGTGCCAGCAGTGAAAGGACAGGGGGGGGCTACACCTTC
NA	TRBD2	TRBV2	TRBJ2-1	CASSLGLAGDNEQFF	TGTGCCAGTAGCCTCGGACTAGCGGGAGACAATGAGCAGTTCTTC
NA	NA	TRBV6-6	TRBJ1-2	CASSPGQPTRGYTF	TGTGCCAGCAGTCCCGGACAGCCCACTCGTGGCTACACCTTC
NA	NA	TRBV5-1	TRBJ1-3	CASSSNGDSGNTIYF	TGCGCCAGCAGCTCCAACGGGGACTCTGGAAACACCATATATTTT
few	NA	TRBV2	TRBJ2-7	CASSEAIRGGEQYF	TGTGCCAGCAGTGAGGCCATCAGGGGTGGAGAGCAGTACTTC
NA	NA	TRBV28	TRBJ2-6	CASSFLSGANVLTF	TGTGCCAGCAGTTTTTTGTCTGGGGCCAACGTCCTGACTTTC
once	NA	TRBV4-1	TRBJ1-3	CASTLAGAPTGDTIYF	TGCGCCAGCACCCTCGCCGGGGCTCCAACAGGAGACACCATATATTTT
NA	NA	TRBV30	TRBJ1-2	CAWTDQTGRYGYTF	TGTGCCTGGACCGATCAGACGGGGAGATATGGCTACACCTTC
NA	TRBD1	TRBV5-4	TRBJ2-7	CASSMAGTGVREQYF	TGTGCCAGCAGCATGGCCGGGACAGGGGTTCGGGAGCAGTACTTC
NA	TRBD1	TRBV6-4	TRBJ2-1	CASSPRTGYNEQFF	TGTGCCAGCAGTCCCCGGACAGGTTACAATGAGCAGTTCTTC
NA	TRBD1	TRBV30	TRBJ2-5	CAWSLPGQGGYGQYF	TGTGCCTGGAGTCTTCCGGGACAGGGGGGTTATGGGCAGTACTTC
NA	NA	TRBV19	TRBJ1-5	CASSGKGGTGNQPQHF	TGTGCCAGTAGTGGCAAGGGGGGGACTGGCAATCAGCCCCAGCATTTT
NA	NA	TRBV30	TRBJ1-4	CAWSVGVTNEKLFF	TGTGCCTGGAGTGTAGGGGTAACTAATGAAAAACTGTTTTTT
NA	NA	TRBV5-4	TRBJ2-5	CASTQARTGGTQYF	TGTGCCAGCACGCAAGCCCGAACGGGTGGGACCCAGTACTTC
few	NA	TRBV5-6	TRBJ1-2	CASSGGGNYGYTF	TGTGCCAGCAGCGGGGGGGGGAACTATGGCTACACCTTC
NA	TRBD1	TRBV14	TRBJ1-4	CASSPRGTGGLSQLFF	TGTGCCAGCAGCCCGAGGGGGACAGGGGGCTTGTCGCAACTGTTTTTT
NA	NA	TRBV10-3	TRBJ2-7	CAISVLPGHGYEQYF	TGTGCCATCAGTGTGTTACCGGGACACGGATACGAGCAGTACTTC
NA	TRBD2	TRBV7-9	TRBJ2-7	CASSPSGGGLGEQYF	TGTGCCAGCAGCCCCTCGGGGGGGGGCTTGGGAGAGCAGTACTTC
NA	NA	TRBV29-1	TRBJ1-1	CSVGDPDPRDTEAFF	TGCAGCGTTGGAGATCCTGACCCCCGGGACACTGAAGCTTTCTTT
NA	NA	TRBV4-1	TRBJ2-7	CASTPGGGQMFYEQYF	TGCGCCAGCACCCCAGGTGGGGGCCAGATGTTCTACGAGCAGTACTTC
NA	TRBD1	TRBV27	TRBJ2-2	CASRRQGADTGELFF	TGTGCCAGCAGACGACAGGGGGCCGACACCGGGGAGCTGTTTTTT
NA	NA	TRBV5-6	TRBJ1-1	CASSLRGGLTEAFF	TGTGCCAGCAGCCTGCGGGGGGGGCTCACTGAAGCTTTCTTT
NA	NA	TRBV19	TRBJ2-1	CASSNLHGSEQFF	TGTGCCAGTAGTAACCTCCACGGGAGTGAGCAGTTCTTC
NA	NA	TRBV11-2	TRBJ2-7	CASSPTPPYEQYF	TGTGCCAGCAGCCCCACTCCTCCATACGAGCAGTACTTC
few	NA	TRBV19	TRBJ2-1	CASSTDQTPYNEQFF	TGTGCCAGTAGTACGGATCAGACCCCCTACAATGAGCAGTTCTTC
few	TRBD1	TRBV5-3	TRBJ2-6	CARTLETGKSGANVLTF	TGTGCCAGAACCCTGGAGACAGGGAAGTCCGGGGCCAACGTCCTGACTTTC
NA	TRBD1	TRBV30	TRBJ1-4	CAWGGTGSEKLFF	TGTGCCTGGGGTGGGACAGGGAGTGAAAAACTGTTTTTT
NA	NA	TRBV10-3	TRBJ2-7	CAISATDSYEQYF	TGTGCCATCAGTGCCACGGACTCCTACGAGCAGTACTTC
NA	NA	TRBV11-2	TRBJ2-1	CASSLVADFQSTYNEQFF	TGTGCCAGCAGCTTAGTGGCGGACTTCCAGAGTACGTACAATGAGCAGTTCTTC
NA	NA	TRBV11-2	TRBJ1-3	CASSLDRRGLSGNTIYF	TGTGCCAGCAGCTTAGATCGGCGGGGACTCTCTGGAAACACCATATATTTT
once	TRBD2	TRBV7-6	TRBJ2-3	CASSPQGTSMDTQYF	TGTGCCAGCAGCCCCCAAGGGACTAGCATGGATACGCAGTATTTT
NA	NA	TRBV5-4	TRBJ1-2	CASSLDQAYGYTF	TGTGCCAGCAGCTTGGATCAGGCCTATGGCTACACCTTC
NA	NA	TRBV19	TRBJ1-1	CASSIDGRGTHTEAFF	TGTGCCAGTAGTATAGACGGCAGGGGCACTCACACTGAAGCTTTCTTT
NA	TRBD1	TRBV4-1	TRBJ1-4	CASSQKPPGQGPNEKLFF	TGCGCCAGCAGCCAAAAACCCCCCGGACAGGGACCGAATGAAAAACTGTTTTTT
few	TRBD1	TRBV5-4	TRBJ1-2	CASSLQGADYGYTF	TGTGCCAGCAGCTTACAGGGGGCAGACTATGGCTACACCTTC
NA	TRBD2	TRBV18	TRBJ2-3	CASSSAATSEANTDTQYF	TGTGCCAGCTCCAGCGCTGCGACTAGCGAGGCAAACACAGATACGCAGTATTTT
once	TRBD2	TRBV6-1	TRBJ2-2	CASRGLAANTGELFF	TGTGCCAGCAGGGGACTAGCGGCGAACACCGGGGAGCTGTTTTTT
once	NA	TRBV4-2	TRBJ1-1	CASSQVKYPVFEAFF	TGTGCCAGCAGCCAAGTGAAATATCCAGTATTTGAAGCTTTCTTT
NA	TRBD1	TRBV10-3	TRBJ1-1	CAISVGQGQSEAFF	TGTGCCATCAGTGTAGGACAGGGGCAGTCTGAAGCTTTCTTT
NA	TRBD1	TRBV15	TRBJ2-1	CATSLEGASESYNEQFF	TGTGCCACCAGCCTAGAGGGGGCGTCGGAGAGTTACAATGAGCAGTTCTTC
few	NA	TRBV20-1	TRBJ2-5	CSARDKKTQYF	TGCAGTGCTAGAGATAAAAAGACCCAGTACTTC
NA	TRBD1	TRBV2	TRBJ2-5	CASSEWGQSQYF	TGTGCCAGCAGTGAATGGGGACAGTCCCAGTACTTC
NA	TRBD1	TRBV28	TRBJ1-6	CASRPGQGVSPLHF	TGTGCCAGCAGACCGGGACAGGGGGTTTCACCCCTCCACTTT
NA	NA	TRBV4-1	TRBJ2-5	CASSQDPEDQETQYF	TGCGCCAGCAGCCAAGATCCAGAGGACCAAGAGACCCAGTACTTC
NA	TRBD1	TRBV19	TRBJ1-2	CASSMYRGGGTYGYTF	TGTGCCAGTAGTATGTACAGGGGTGGAGGGACCTATGGCTACACCTTC
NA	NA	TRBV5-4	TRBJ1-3	CASSLTGASGNTIYF	TGTGCCAGCAGCTTGACGGGGGCTTCGGGAAACACCATATATTTT